Following are 10 T cell receptor beta chains from one sample sequenced in a study of T cells in Graves' hyperthyroidism and ophthalmopathy. From RNA transcripts, TCR beta CDR3 regions were amplified. Using the HTBI primer set, a first-round RT-PCR was run on the TCR CDR3. TCRdb recomputed calls from the multiplex PCR reads with MiXCR, one row per CDR3 protein. The table records hundreds of thousands of distinct CDR3 sequences, roughly 20% of them present only once. Material: blood. Every receptor here comes from a woman in her forties or fifties with Graves' hyperthyroidism that later progressed to Graves' ophthalmopathy.

This clonotype showed up many times. V is TRBV5-5 and J is TRBJ2-3, with TRBD1 as a possible D gene (5 bases). The V gene's germline CDR1 is SGHKS and CDR2 YYEKEE (reference sequence). Trimming left V 0 bases short and J 2 bases short, with 13 bases between. There are 16 residues in the CDR3. CDR3 sequence (DNA): TGTGCCAGCAGCTTGGATAGGGGATTATTCACAGATACGCAGTATTTT. Its protein product is CASSLDRGLFTDTQYF.

J is TRBJ1-1 and V is TRBV28; no firm D call. The germline gives CDR1 MDHEN, CDR2 SYDVKM. The CDR3 extends over 19 amino acids. Trimming took 4 bases from V and 5 from J, leaving 29 bases between them. The CDR3 DNA reads TGTGCCAGCAGTTCGGTCTATCCAGACCCCTCTAAGGGAGGGACTGAAGCTTTCTTT. It encodes CASSSVYPDPSKGGTEAFF. Filled out from reference TRBV28 and TRBJ1-1, the complete variable domain reads DVKVTQSSRYLVKRTGEKVFLECVQDMDHENMFWYRQDPGLGLRLIYFSYDVKMKEKGDIPEGYSVSREKKERFSLILESASTNQTSMYLCASSSVYPDPSKGGTEAFFGQGTRLTVV.

This clonotype showed up just a few times. This chain's CDR3 is CASRRTSNTEAFF. The DNA for the CDR3 is TGTGCCAGCAGACGTACCTCGAACACTGAAGCTTTCTTT. The chain links TRBV27 to TRBJ1-1; the D is unclear. The length of the CDR3 is 13 residues. Trimming stripped 6 bases from V and 1 base from J, with 9 bases between. CDR1 and CDR2 from the germline V gene are MNHEY and SMNVEV (reference sequence).

A few counts support this clonotype. The DNA of the CDR3 is TGTGCCAGCAGCTTCGACAGGGACTCCTACAATGAGCAGTTCTTC. This gives the protein CASSFDRDSYNEQFF. The J gene is TRBJ2-1, the V gene TRBV13; 7 positions match TRBD1. This CDR3 has 15 residues. CDR1 PRHDT and CDR2 FYEKMQ come from the germline V gene (reference sequence). The J segment lost 0 bases and the V segment lost 3 bases, leaving 2 bases of the junction unmatched.

The V and J genes are TRBV20-1 and TRBJ2-3; TRBD1 matches at 7 bases. CDR3 length: 14 amino acids. The V and J ends lost 3 bases and 2 bases, in that order; junction bases with no gene match: 5. The germline V gene has CDR1 DFQATT and CDR2 SNEGSKA (reference sequence). CDR3 coding DNA: TGCAGTGCTAGTGTACAGGGGATCACAGATACGCAGTATTTT. The encoded protein is CSASVQGITDTQYF.

The chain employs TRBV6-6 and TRBJ1-5; D is uncertain. Germline loops: CDR1 MNHNY, CDR2 SVGAGI (reference sequence). With 2 bases removed from V and 5 bases from J, the gap between germline ends came to 7 bases. The CDR3 totals 13 residues. The DNA of the CDR3 is TGTGCCAGCAGTTACACTACCGATCAGCCCCAGCATTTT. This gives the protein CASSYTTDQPQHF.

This rearrangement joins TRBV28 to TRBJ1-4, with 8 bases matching TRBD1. Unmatched junction bases numbered 5, after V lost 10 bases and J lost 4 bases. The CDR3 consists of 13 residues. CDR1 is MDHEN, CDR2 SYDVKM, per germline. CDR3 sequence reads: CATAGGGNEKLFF. CDR3 DNA sequence: TGTGCCACCGCAGGGGGCGGTAATGAAAAACTGTTTTTT.

There are many counts of this clonotype. This chain joins TRBV11-2 and TRBJ2-7; 8 bases fit TRBD1. The germline CDR1 and CDR2 sequences are SGHAT and FQNNGV. V lost 0 bases and J lost 4; bases outside the gene matches: 14. The CDR3 totals 18 residues. In DNA form, the CDR3 reads TGTGCCAGCAGCTTAGATGAAATGGAGGGGACAGGAGTATACGAGCAGTACTTC. It yields the protein CASSLDEMEGTGVYEQYF.

This clonotype has a count of ten or more. The gene calls are TRBV5-4 and TRBJ2-7, with a weak D call TRBD1 (5 bases). The CDR3 consists of 14 residues. Trimming left V 6 bases short and J 5 bases short, with 18 bases between. Germline CDR1 reads SGHNT; CDR2 reads YYREEE (reference sequence). DNA for the CDR3: TGTGCCAGCACTCGACCAGGGTGGCCGGACGAGCAGTACTTC. Translation: CASTRPGWPDEQYF.

The table lists this clonotype with many counts. The gene calls are TRBV15 and TRBJ1-5; possible D gene TRBD1, 5 bases. The germline gives CDR1 LNHNV, CDR2 YYDKDF (reference sequence). Trimming shortened V by 7 bases and J by 9 bases, and 16 bases separated the two germline ends. This CDR3 contains 13 residues. The CDR3 bases are TGTGCCACCAAGGTGACGGGACGAGGGCCCCAGCATTTT. This sequence encodes CATKVTGRGPQHF. Together with reference TRBV15 and TRBJ1-5, the CDR3 gives the full variable domain: DAMVIQNPRYQVTQFGKPVTLSCSQTLNHNVMYWYQQKSSQAPKLLFHYYDKDFNNEADTPDNFQSRRPNTSFCFLDIRSPGLGDTAMYLCATKVTGRGPQHFGDGTRLSIL.